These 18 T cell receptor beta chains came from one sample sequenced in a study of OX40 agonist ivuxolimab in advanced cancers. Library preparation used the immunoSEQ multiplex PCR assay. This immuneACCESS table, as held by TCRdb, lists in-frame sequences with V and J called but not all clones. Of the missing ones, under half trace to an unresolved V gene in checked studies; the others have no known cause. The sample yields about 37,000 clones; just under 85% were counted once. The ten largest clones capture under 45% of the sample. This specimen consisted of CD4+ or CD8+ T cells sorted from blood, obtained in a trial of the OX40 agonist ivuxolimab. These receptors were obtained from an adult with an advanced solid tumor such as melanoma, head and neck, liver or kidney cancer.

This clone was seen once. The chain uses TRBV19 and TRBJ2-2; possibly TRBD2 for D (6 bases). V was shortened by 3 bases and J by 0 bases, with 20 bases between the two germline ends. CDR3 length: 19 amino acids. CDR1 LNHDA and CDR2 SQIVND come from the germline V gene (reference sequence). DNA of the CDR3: TGTGCCAGTAGTATTCGTGGAGGGTCTGTGGTATCGAACACCGGGGAGCTGTTTTTT. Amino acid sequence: CASSIRGGSVVSNTGELFF.

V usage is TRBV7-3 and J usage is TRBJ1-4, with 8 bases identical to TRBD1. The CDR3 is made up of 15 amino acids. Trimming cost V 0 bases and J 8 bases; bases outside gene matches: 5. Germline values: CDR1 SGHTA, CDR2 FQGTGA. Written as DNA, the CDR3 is TGTGCCAGCAGCTTAACGGGGGGGACAGGAGAAAAACTGTTTTTT. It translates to CASSLTGGTGEKLFF. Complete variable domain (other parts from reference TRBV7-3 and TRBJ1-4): GAGVSQTPSNKVTEKGKYVELRCDPISGHTALYWYRQSLGQGPEFLIYFQGTGAADDSGLPNDRFFAVRPEGSVSTLKIQRTERGDSAVYLCASSLTGGTGEKLFFGSGTQLSVL.

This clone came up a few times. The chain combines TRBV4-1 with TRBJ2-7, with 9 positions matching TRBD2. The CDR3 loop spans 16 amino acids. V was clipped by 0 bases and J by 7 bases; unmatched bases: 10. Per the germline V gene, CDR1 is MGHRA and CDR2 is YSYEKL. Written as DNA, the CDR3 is TGCGCCAGCAGCCAAGAAGGCTTTAGCGGGAGTGGTGAGCAGTACTTC. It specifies CASSQEGFSGSGEQYF.

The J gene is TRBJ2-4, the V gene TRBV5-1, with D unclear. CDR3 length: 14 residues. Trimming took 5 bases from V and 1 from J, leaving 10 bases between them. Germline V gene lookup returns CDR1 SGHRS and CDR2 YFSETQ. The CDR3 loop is CASREVSAKNIQYF. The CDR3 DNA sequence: TGCGCCAGCAGGGAAGTATCGGCCAAAAACATTCAGTACTTC.

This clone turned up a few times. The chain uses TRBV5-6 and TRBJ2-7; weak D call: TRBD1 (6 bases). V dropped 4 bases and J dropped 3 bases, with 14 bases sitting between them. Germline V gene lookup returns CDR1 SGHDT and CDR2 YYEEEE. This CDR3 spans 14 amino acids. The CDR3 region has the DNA TGTGCCAGCAGCGGAACAGGGCGCGACTACGAGCAGTACTTC. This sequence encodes CASSGTGRDYEQYF.

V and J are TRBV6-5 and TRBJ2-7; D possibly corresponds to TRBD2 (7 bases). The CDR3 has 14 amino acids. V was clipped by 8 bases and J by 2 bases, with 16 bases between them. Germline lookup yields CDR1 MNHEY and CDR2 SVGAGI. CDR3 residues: CASRGEGGAYEQYF. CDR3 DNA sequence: TGTGCCAGCCGCGGGGAAGGGGGGGCCTACGAGCAGTACTTC.

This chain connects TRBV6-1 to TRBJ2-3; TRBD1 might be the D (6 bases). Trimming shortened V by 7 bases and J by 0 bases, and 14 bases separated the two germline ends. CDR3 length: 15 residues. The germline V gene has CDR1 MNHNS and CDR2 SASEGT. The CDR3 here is CASKDWTASTDTQYF. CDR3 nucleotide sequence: TGTGCCAGCAAGGATTGGACAGCTAGCACAGATACGCAGTATTTT.

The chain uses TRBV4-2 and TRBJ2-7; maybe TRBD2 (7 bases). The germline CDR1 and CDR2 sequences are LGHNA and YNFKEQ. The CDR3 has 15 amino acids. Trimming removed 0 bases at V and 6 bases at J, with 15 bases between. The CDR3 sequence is CASSQERMGGAEQYF. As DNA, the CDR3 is TGTGCCAGCAGCCAAGAAAGGATGGGGGGGGCCGAGCAGTACTTC.

In DNA, the CDR3 is TGTGCCAGCAGCTCTGAAACCACCGACCCCTACGAGCAGTACTTC. Protein product: CASSSETTDPYEQYF. The chain links TRBV7-9 to TRBJ2-5; D ambiguous. Near its end, the DNA agrees better with TRBJ2-7, so the J call may be wrong. CDR3 length: 15 residues. Germline loops: CDR1 SEHNR, CDR2 FQNEAQ (reference sequence).

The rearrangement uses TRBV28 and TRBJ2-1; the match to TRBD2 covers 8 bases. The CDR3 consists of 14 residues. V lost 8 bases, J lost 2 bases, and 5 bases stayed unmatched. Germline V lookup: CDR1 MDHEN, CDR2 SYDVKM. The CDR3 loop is CASLSGMTYNEQFF. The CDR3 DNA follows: TGTGCCAGCCTTAGCGGGATGACCTACAATGAGCAGTTCTTC.

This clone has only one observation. The DNA for the CDR3 is TGTGCCAGCAGTTCACTCAAGAGCTCTGGGGCCAACGTCCTGACTTTC. Residues: CASSSLKSSGANVLTF. The V gene is TRBV28, the J gene TRBJ2-6; D call uncertain. Germline CDR1 is MDHEN and CDR2 is SYDVKM. The V end was cut by 4 bases, the J end by 0 bases, with 10 bases between. The CDR3 sequence is 16 residues long.

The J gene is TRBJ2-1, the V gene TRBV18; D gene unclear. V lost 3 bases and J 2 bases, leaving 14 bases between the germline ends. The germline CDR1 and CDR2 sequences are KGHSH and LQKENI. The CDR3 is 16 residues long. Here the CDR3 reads CASSPTRGSAYNEQFF. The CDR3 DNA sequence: TGTGCCAGCTCACCCACGCGTGGATCCGCCTACAATGAGCAGTTCTTC.

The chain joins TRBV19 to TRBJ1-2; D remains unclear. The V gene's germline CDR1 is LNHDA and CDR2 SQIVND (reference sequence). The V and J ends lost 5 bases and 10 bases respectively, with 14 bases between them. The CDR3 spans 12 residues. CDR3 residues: CASSEQNSDYTF. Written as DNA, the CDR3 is TGTGCCAGTAGTGAACAGAACTCTGACTACACCTTC.

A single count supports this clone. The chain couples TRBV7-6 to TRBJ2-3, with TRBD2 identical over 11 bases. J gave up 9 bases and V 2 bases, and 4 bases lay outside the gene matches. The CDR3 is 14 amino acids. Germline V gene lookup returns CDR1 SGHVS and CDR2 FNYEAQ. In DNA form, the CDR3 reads TGTGCCAGCAGCTTAACTAGCGGGAGTGGGACGCAGTATTTT. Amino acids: CASSLTSGSGTQYF.

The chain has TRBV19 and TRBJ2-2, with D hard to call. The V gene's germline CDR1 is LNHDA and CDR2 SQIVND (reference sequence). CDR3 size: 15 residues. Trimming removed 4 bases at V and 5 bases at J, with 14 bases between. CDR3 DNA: TGTGCCAGTAGTAGTGACGCCTTGGGGACCGGGGAGCTGTTTTTT. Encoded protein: CASSSDALGTGELFF.

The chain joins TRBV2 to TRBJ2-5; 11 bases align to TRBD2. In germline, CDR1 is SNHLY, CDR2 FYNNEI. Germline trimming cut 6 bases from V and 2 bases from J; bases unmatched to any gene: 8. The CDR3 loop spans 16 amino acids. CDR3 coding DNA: TGTGCCAGCAGCTCCAGACTAGCGGGAAAGCAAGAGACCCAGTACTTC. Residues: CASSSRLAGKQETQYF. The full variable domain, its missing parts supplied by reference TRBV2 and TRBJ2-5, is EPEVTQTPSHQVTQMGQEVILRCVPISNHLYFYWYRQILGQKVEFLVSFYNNEISEKSEIFDDQFSVERPDGSNFTLKIRSTKLEDSAMYFCASSSRLAGKQETQYFGPGTRLLVL.

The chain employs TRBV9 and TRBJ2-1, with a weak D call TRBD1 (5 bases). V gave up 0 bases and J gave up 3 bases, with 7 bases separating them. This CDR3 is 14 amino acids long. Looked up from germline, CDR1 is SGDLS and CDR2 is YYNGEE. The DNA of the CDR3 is TGTGCCAGCAGCGTAGAAAGGGGCTACAATGAGCAGTTCTTC. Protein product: CASSVERGYNEQFF.

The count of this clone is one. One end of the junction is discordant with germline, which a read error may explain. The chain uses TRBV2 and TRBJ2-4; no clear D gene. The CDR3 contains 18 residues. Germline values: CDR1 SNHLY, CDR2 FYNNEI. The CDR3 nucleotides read TGTGCCAGCAGGGAAGGGTTCCTAAAGGGAAGATCCAAAAACATTCAGTACTTC. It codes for CASREGFLKGRSKNIQYF.